This TCR beta chain was documented in a study of PD-L1 blockade in urothelial cancer. In each PCR, synthetic TCR analog templates were spiked in. Repertoires were generated with immunoSEQ multiplex PCR, while TCRdb's copy carries only in-frame clones and drops some. The top ten hold around 4.2% of the sample, which has 45,000 to 50,000 clones, around 88% seen once. Germline CDR1 KGHSH, CDR2 LQKENI. This CDR3 is 17 amino acids long. Trimming took 4 bases from V and 5 from J; bases not matched to a gene: 13. The sequence was obtained from a man older than 75 with urothelial cancer. V usage is TRBV18 and J usage is TRBJ2-5, with 10 nucleotides matching TRBD1. The sample consisted of PBMCs, taken around atezolizumab (anti-PD-L1) treatment. CDR3 bases: TGTGCCAGCTCACAGATACATCGACAGGGGGCCAGGGAGACCCAGTACTTC. It translates to CASSQIHRQGARETQYF.